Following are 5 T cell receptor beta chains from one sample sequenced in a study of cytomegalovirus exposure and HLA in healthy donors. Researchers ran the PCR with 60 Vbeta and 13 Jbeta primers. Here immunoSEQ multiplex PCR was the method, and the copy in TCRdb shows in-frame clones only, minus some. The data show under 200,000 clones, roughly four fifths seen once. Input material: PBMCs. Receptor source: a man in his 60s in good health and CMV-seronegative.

CDR3 sequence: CATSRETNGSPLHF. Written as DNA, the CDR3 is TGTGCCACCAGCAGGGAGACTAACGGTTCACCCCTCCACTTT. The chain is built from TRBV15 and TRBJ1-6, with D unclear. Trimming removed 3 bases at V and 9 bases at J, with 12 bases between. The CDR3 has 14 amino acids. Germline CDR1 reads LNHNV; CDR2 reads YYDKDF (reference sequence).

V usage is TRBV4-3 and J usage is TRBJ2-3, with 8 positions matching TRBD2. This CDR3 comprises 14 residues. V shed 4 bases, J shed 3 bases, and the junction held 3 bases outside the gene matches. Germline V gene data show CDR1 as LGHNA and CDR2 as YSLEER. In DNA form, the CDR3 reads TGCGCCAGCAGCCGTAGCGGGGCGACAGATACGCAGTATTTT. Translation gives CASSRSGATDTQYF.

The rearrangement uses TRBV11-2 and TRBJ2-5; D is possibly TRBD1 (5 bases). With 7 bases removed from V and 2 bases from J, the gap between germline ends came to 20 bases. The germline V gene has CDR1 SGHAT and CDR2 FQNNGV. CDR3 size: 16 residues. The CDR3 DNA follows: TGTGCCAGCATGAGGTCAACCCCGGCAGGGCAAGAGACCCAGTACTTC. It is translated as CASMRSTPAGQETQYF.

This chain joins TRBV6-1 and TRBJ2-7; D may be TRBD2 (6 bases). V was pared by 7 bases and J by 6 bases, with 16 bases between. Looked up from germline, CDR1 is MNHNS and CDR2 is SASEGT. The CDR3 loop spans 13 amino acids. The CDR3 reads CASKDYQFSEQYF. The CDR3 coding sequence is TGTGCCAGCAAGGACTACCAGTTTAGCGAGCAGTACTTC.

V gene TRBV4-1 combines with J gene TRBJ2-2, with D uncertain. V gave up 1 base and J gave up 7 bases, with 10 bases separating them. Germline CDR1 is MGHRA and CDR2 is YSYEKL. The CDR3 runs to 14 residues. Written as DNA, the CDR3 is TGCGCCAGCAGCCAAGGGGCTTCCCACGGGGAGCTGTTTTTT. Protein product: CASSQGASHGELFF.